This T cell receptor (beta chain) emerged from a study of cytomegalovirus exposure and HLA in healthy donors. Notes on this clone: Its matching antigen is unknown.

Study observations and caveats: Cytomegalovirus-associated TCR beta chains were listed, numbering under 200. Per a prior analysis, the majority of TCR beta V segments were productive roughly 90% or roughly 30% of the time.

Trimming removed 11 bases at V and 1 base at J, with 14 bases between. Per the germline V gene, CDR1 is MNHNS and CDR2 is SASEGT. The CDR3 extends over 13 amino acids. Amplification used 60 Vbeta primers and 13 Jbeta primers. Assay: immunoSEQ multiplex PCR; the TCRdb copy retains only in-frame clones and omits some. The table has some 160,000 clones, 60% to 85% seen once; the top ten hold approximately 3.1%. The receptor was derived from a woman aged 35 to 49 in good health and CMV-seronegative. Sequenced input: PBMCs. The V call is TRBV6-1, the J call TRBJ1-2, with unresolved D. In DNA form, the CDR3 reads TGTGCCGGCCGCGGCGGGGATAACTATGGCTACACCTTC. Its protein product is CAGRGGDNYGYTF.